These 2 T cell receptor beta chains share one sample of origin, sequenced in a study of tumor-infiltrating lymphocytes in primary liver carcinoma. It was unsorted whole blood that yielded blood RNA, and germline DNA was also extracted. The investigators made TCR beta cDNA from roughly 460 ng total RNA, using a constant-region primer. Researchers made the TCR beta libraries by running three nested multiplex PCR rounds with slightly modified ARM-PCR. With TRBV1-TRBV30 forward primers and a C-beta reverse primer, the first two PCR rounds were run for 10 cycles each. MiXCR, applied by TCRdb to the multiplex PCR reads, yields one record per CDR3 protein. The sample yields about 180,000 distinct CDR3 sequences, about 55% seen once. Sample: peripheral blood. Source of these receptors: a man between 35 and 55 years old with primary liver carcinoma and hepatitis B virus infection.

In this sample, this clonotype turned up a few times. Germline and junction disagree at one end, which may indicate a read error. The CDR3 loop reads CTSREDVYGETQYF. The CDR3 DNA follows: TGTACCAGCAGAGAGGACGTTTATGGGGAGACCCAGTACTTC. The chain combines TRBV11-2 with TRBJ2-5; D is unclear. The CDR3 has 14 amino acids. Germline V gene data show CDR1 as SGHAT and CDR2 as FQNNGV. The whole variable domain, filled in from reference TRBV11-2 and TRBJ2-5, reads EAGVAQSPRYKIIEKRQSVAFWCNPISGHATLYWYQQILGQGPKLLIQFQNNGVVDDSQLPKDRFSAERLKGVDSTLKIQPAKLEDSAVYLCTSREDVYGETQYFGPGTRLLVL.

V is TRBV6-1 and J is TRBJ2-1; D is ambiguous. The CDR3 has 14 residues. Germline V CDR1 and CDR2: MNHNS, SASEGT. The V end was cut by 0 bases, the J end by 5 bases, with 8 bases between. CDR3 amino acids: CASSEARPNNEQFF. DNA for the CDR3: TGTGCCAGCAGTGAAGCGCGGCCCAACAATGAGCAGTTCTTC.